The 6 T cell receptor beta chains listed next were all sequenced from one sample in a study of CD8+ T cells in alopecia areata. Treatment: oral pan-JAK inhibitor, 5-10 mg twice daily. As the sequencing template, cDNA was produced by extracting RNA and reverse transcribing it. Some clones are missing from TCRdb's copy, which holds only in-frame ones; the method was immunoSEQ multiplex PCR. The table records 150,000 or so clones, around 58% of them present only once. The input for sequencing was CD4+ T cells sorted from blood, taken at approximately week 55, from a patient treated with tofacitinib. Source of these receptors: a human donor with alopecia areata.

The V gene is TRBV28, the J gene TRBJ2-7; 9 bases map to TRBD2. This CDR3 contains 16 residues. CDR1 and CDR2 (germline): MDHEN, SYDVKM. V dropped 2 bases and J dropped 0; count of bases not matched to a gene: 5. CDR3 DNA: TGTGCCAGCAGTTTAGGCGGGAGGGGTCGCTCCTACGAGCAGTACTTC. Translated: CASSLGGRGRSYEQYF.

The chain is built from TRBV5-1 and TRBJ2-7; 7 positions agree with TRBD1. The ends lost 4 bases at V and 3 bases at J; junction bases unmatched: 10. The CDR3 runs 15 residues. The germline CDR1 and CDR2 sequences are SGHRS and YFSETQ. CDR3 protein: CASSGLTGTFYEQYF. The DNA of the CDR3 is TGCGCCAGCAGCGGGTTGACAGGGACCTTCTACGAGCAGTACTTC.

This clone was observed a few times. The chain couples TRBV10-3 to TRBJ2-7; D is uncertain. The CDR3 covers 14 residues. V shed 0 bases and J shed 1 base, with 7 bases lying between them. The germline gives CDR1 ENHRY, CDR2 SYGVKD. In nucleotides, the CDR3 is TGTGCCATCAGTGAGTCGAGAGGATCCTACGAGCAGTACTTC. As protein: CAISESRGSYEQYF.

This clone was picked up a small number of times. The chain joins TRBV6-1 to TRBJ2-5; 7 bases fit TRBD1. V shed 11 bases and J 5 bases; nucleotides not matched to a gene: 11. Germline V gives CDR1 MNHNS, CDR2 SASEGT. This CDR3 is built from 13 residues. Here the CDR3 DNA reads TGTGCCGGGGGTCGGTCACAGGGGGAGACCCAGTACTTC. It codes for CAGGRSQGETQYF.

This clone was observed a handful of times. The chain uses TRBV30 and TRBJ1-2; perhaps TRBD1 as D (6 bases). Germline values: CDR1 GTSNPN, CDR2 SVGIG (reference sequence). This CDR3 region has 14 residues. Trimming pared 4 bases from V and 4 bases from J, leaving 16 bases between. Written as DNA, the CDR3 is TGTGCCTGGACCCCTCCAGGGGCACCCTATGGCTACACCTTC. Its translation: CAWTPPGAPYGYTF.

The chain has TRBV6-5 and TRBJ1-2; possibly TRBD1 for D (5 bases). Germline lookup yields CDR1 MNHEY and CDR2 SVGAGI. This CDR3 has 13 residues. V was trimmed by 6 bases and J by 7 bases, leaving 15 bases between them. The CDR3 DNA reads TGTGCCAGCAGCTACCGGGGGGTCGCTGGCTACACCTTC. The encoded protein is CASSYRGVAGYTF.